Presented here are 21 T cell receptor beta chains from one specimen sequenced in a study of shared clonotypes between healthy human individuals. CD45RO-negative cells were positively selected for CCR7, leaving out terminally differentiated effector memory CD45RA+ cells. The method was immunoSEQ multiplex PCR; TCRdb's version includes in-frame clones alone and lacks a portion of them. The table includes 800,000 to 950,000 clones, around 96% detected once. Sequencing was done on a sample of naive CD8+ T cells sorted from blood. The source of these receptors is a man aged 25 to 45 in good health.

This rearrangement joins TRBV28 to TRBJ2-2, with TRBD1 matching over 10 bases. The CDR3 is 17 residues long. The J segment lost 6 bases and the V segment lost 4 bases, leaving 11 bases of the junction unmatched. CDR1 is MDHEN, CDR2 SYDVKM, per germline. This chain's CDR3 is CASSSPPGQGFAGELFF. For the CDR3, the DNA is TGTGCCAGCAGTTCACCCCCGGGACAGGGGTTTGCCGGGGAGCTGTTTTTT.

The chain carries TRBV4-2 and TRBJ2-1; 9 nucleotides line up with TRBD2. Trimming took 1 base from V and 6 from J; bases not matched to a gene: 10. The CDR3 is 17 residues long. The germline gives CDR1 LGHNA, CDR2 YNFKEQ. The CDR3 reads CASSQALREGLGNEQFF. CDR3 in DNA: TGTGCCAGCAGCCAAGCATTGCGGGAGGGGCTTGGCAATGAGCAGTTCTTC.

V and J are TRBV14 and TRBJ2-3; 7 positions match TRBD2. Germline lookup yields CDR1 SGHDN and CDR2 FVKESK. After removal of 2 bases from V and 1 base from J, the junction contained 0 bases not matched to a gene. The CDR3 has 14 residues. DNA of the CDR3: TGTGCCAGCAGCCAACTAGCGGGCACAGATACGCAGTATTTT. This codes for CASSQLAGTDTQYF. The complete variable domain, with remaining parts taken from reference TRBV14 and TRBJ2-3, reads EAGVTQFPSHSVIEKGQTVTLRCDPISGHDNLYWYRRVMGKEIKFLLHFVKESKQDESGMPNNRFLAERTGGTYSTLKVQPAELEDSGVYFCASSQLAGTDTQYFGPGTRLTVL.

This clone was seen once. This chain connects TRBV6-4 to TRBJ2-1; D is ambiguous. V gave up 2 bases and J gave up 3 bases, with 11 bases separating them. Germline lookup yields CDR1 MRHNA and CDR2 SNTAGT. This CDR3 has 15 amino acids. This CDR3 reads CASSDSTENYNEQFF. The CDR3 nucleotides are TGTGCCAGCAGTGACAGTACAGAGAACTACAATGAGCAGTTCTTC.

This chain joins TRBV7-9 and TRBJ2-1, with 9 bases matching TRBD2. The V and J ends lost 5 bases and 5 bases, in that order; junction bases with no gene match: 10. The CDR3 totals 16 residues. Germline loops: CDR1 SEHNR, CDR2 FQNEAQ (reference sequence). CDR3 residues: CASSPVLGLADNEQFF. The CDR3, as DNA: TGTGCCAGCAGCCCCGTACTGGGACTAGCAGACAATGAGCAGTTCTTC.

The CDR3 nucleotides are TGTGCCAGCAGGTTATCTGCGGAGGGATCTGGAAACACCATATATTTT. It specifies CASRLSAEGSGNTIYF. This sequence joins TRBV11-2 and TRBJ1-3; D is undetermined. V was trimmed by 6 bases and J by 1 base, leaving 16 bases between them. Per germline, CDR1 SGHAT and CDR2 FQNNGV. The CDR3 covers 16 residues.

The V call is TRBV5-1, the J call TRBJ2-1, with 14 bases fitting TRBD2. The CDR3 is made up of 15 amino acids. V shed 3 bases and J 7 bases; nucleotides not matched to a gene: 3. From germline, CDR1 is SGHRS and CDR2 YFSETQ. The CDR3 DNA reads TGCGCCAGCAGCTCCGGGACTAGCGGGAGTAATGAGCAGTTCTTC. Translated, it gives CASSSGTSGSNEQFF.

This chain links TRBV21-1 with TRBJ2-2; TRBD2, as called in the table, went unchecked against the DNA. TRBV21-1 is an annotated pseudogene. The CDR3 has 17 amino acids. CDR3 sequence: CASSRVRRRRNTGELFF. CDR3 sequence (DNA): TGTGCCAGCAGCAGAGTTCGAAGACGGAGGAACACCGGGGAGCTGTTTTTT.

The V call is TRBV6-1, the J call TRBJ2-7; D remains unclear. The CDR3 is 14 residues long. V was pared by 0 bases and J by 2 bases, with 8 bases between. Germline V gene data show CDR1 as MNHNS and CDR2 as SASEGT. The chain's CDR3 is CASSEAGSPYEQYF. DNA of the CDR3: TGTGCCAGCAGTGAAGCGGGGTCCCCCTACGAGCAGTACTTC.

The chain recombines TRBV7-9 with TRBJ2-7, with TRBD1 matching over 7 bases. The CDR3 is 16 residues long. The ends lost 5 bases at V and 0 bases at J; junction bases unmatched: 10. Per germline, CDR1 SEHNR and CDR2 FQNEAQ (reference sequence). Here the CDR3 reads CASSPQLGTASYEQYF. The CDR3 nucleotides read TGTGCCAGCAGCCCCCAGCTGGGGACAGCCTCCTACGAGCAGTACTTC.

This sequence joins TRBV9 and TRBJ2-1, with 9 bases lining up with TRBD2. CDR3 length: 15 amino acids. The V segment lost 4 bases and the J segment 6 bases; nucleotides outside the gene matches: 8. Germline CDR1 reads SGDLS; CDR2 reads YYNGEE. The CDR3 sequence: CASSTGGSGSNEQFF. The CDR3, as DNA: TGTGCCAGCAGCACGGGCGGTAGCGGGAGCAATGAGCAGTTCTTC.

This clone was observed a single time. This sequence joins TRBV28 and TRBJ1-1; TRBD1 matches at 9 bases. This CDR3 has 17 residues. The V segment lost 4 bases and the J segment 4 bases; nucleotides outside the gene matches: 13. Germline-derived CDR1 and CDR2 are MDHEN and SYDVKM. As DNA, the CDR3 is TGTGCCAGCAGTTCACAGGGGGCGTTGACGGGCACCACTGAAGCTTTCTTT. It yields the protein CASSSQGALTGTTEAFF. The full variable domain, in which reference TRBV28 and TRBJ1-1 provide the parts outside the CDR3, is DVKVTQSSRYLVKRTGEKVFLECVQDMDHENMFWYRQDPGLGLRLIYFSYDVKMKEKGDIPEGYSVSREKKERFSLILESASTNQTSMYLCASSSQGALTGTTEAFFGQGTRLTVV.

The genes are TRBV15 and TRBJ2-7; D uncertain. The length of the CDR3 is 14 residues. Deletions cut 0 bases from V and 3 bases from J, with 9 bases between. CDR1 and CDR2 from the germline V gene are LNHNV and YYDKDF (reference sequence). CDR3 sequence (DNA): TGTGCCACCAGCAGAGATAAGCCCCGCTACGAGCAGTACTTC. It is translated as CATSRDKPRYEQYF.

This chain uses TRBV19 with TRBJ2-7; 8 nucleotides line up with TRBD2. V dropped 5 bases and J dropped 2; count of bases not matched to a gene: 8. There are 15 residues in the CDR3. The germline V gene encodes CDR1 LNHDA and CDR2 SQIVND (reference sequence). The CDR3 loop is CASSYSGSRTYEQYF. CDR3 nucleotides: TGTGCCAGTAGTTACAGCGGGAGTCGAACCTACGAGCAGTACTTC.

The chain has TRBV7-9 and TRBJ2-7, with 7 bases lining up with TRBD2. CDR3 size: 15 residues. Germline assignment: CDR1 SEHNR and CDR2 FQNEAQ (reference sequence). The ends lost 6 bases at V and 3 bases at J; junction bases unmatched: 11. Here the CDR3 DNA reads TGTGCCAGCAGTTTGGACCGACGGGAGGACTACGAGCAGTACTTC. It yields the protein CASSLDRREDYEQYF. Full variable domain (outside the CDR3, taken from reference TRBV7-9 and TRBJ2-7): DTGVSQNPRHKITKRGQNVTFRCDPISEHNRLYWYRQTLGQGPEFLTYFQNEAQLEKSRLLSDRFSAERPKGSFSTLEIQRTEQGDSAMYLCASSLDRREDYEQYFGPGTRLTVT.

V and J are TRBV7-9 and TRBJ2-7; TRBD1 or TRBD2 may be the D gene (6 bases each). Trimming cost V 2 bases and J 3 bases, with 17 bases left between them. Germline assignment: CDR1 SEHNR and CDR2 FQNEAQ (reference sequence). The CDR3 runs 16 residues. The CDR3 bases are TGTGCCAGCAGCTTATCGCGGGACAAACTAGACTACGAGCAGTACTTC. Translation: CASSLSRDKLDYEQYF.

A note on this clone: Additional DNA sequences in this sample encode the identical CDR3. The chain has TRBV5-1 and TRBJ2-7; D unclear. Trimming took 0 bases from V and 4 from J, leaving 8 bases between them. This CDR3 comprises 13 residues. Germline CDR1 is SGHRS and CDR2 is YFSETQ. The CDR3 sequence is CASSLGSGYEQYF. The CDR3 DNA follows: TGCGCCAGCAGCTTGGGTTCCGGATACGAGCAGTACTTC.

This rearrangement joins TRBV11-2 to TRBJ2-3; 10 bases align to TRBD1. Unmatched junction bases numbered 7, after V lost 5 bases and J lost 5 bases. The CDR3 is 15 residues long. CDR1 is SGHAT, CDR2 FQNNGV, per germline. The DNA of the CDR3 is TGTGCCAGCAGCACCGGGACAGGGGTATTAGATACGCAGTATTTT. It encodes CASSTGTGVLDTQYF. The whole variable domain, filled in from reference TRBV11-2 and TRBJ2-3, reads EAGVAQSPRYKIIEKRQSVAFWCNPISGHATLYWYQQILGQGPKLLIQFQNNGVVDDSQLPKDRFSAERLKGVDSTLKIQPAKLEDSAVYLCASSTGTGVLDTQYFGPGTRLTVL.

This clone was recorded once. The chain joins TRBV15 to TRBJ1-2, with D tentatively TRBD1 (5 bases). The germline V gene encodes CDR1 LNHNV and CDR2 YYDKDF (reference sequence). The CDR3 spans 14 residues. V was shortened by 1 base and J by 5 bases, with 11 bases between the two germline ends. CDR3 sequence: CATSRAGPQYGYTF. The CDR3 nucleotides are TGTGCCACCAGCAGAGCGGGACCGCAATATGGCTACACCTTC.

The chain joins TRBV2 to TRBJ2-5; 9 nucleotides match TRBD1. Germline values: CDR1 SNHLY, CDR2 FYNNEI. The CDR3 has 17 residues. The junction had 13 bases not matched to a gene; V was cut back by 4 bases and J by 4 bases. The CDR3 reads CASSAGKTGGWLETQYF. CDR3 DNA: TGTGCCAGCAGTGCTGGGAAAACAGGGGGCTGGTTAGAGACCCAGTACTTC.

The chain is built from TRBV28 and TRBJ2-7, with D uncertain. CDR1 and CDR2 (germline): MDHEN, SYDVKM. V shed 6 bases and J shed 5 bases, with 11 bases lying between them. The length of the CDR3 is 12 residues. Here the CDR3 reads CASRKRLDEQYF. CDR3 bases: TGTGCCAGCAGGAAAAGACTGGACGAGCAGTACTTC.